The source of this T cell receptor (beta chain) is a study of T cell responses to AZD1222 COVID-19 vaccine. Study conclusions and caveats: Sampling captured repertoires only after the peak T cell response.

The V end was cut by 5 bases, the J end by 1 base, with 17 bases between. The CDR3 covers 16 residues. The germline V gene has CDR1 SEHNR and CDR2 FQNEAQ (reference sequence). Sequenced by immunoSEQ multiplex PCR; TCRdb stores in-frame clones only, minus some. The top ten hold around 1.7% of the sample, which has 120,000 to 150,000 clones, roughly 89% seen once. Notes on this clone: Its matching antigen is unknown.

The input for sequencing was peripheral blood, taken 28 days after the second AZD1222 dose. The chain uses TRBV7-9 and TRBJ1-1, with D perhaps TRBD1 (5 bases). The clonotype was recovered from an adult who received the AZD1222 COVID-19 vaccine. The CDR3 bases are TGTGCCAGCAGCCCTAGGGCAGGGAACTGGAACACTGAAGCTTTCTTT. Amino acid sequence: CASSPRAGNWNTEAFF. The whole variable domain, remainder taken from reference TRBV7-9 and TRBJ1-1, is DTGVSQNPRHKITKRGQNVTFRCDPISEHNRLYWYRQTLGQGPEFLTYFQNEAQLEKSRLLSDRFSAERPKGSFSTLEIQRTEQGDSAMYLCASSPRAGNWNTEAFFGQGTRLTVV.